Shown below are 22 T cell receptor beta chains from a single sample sequenced in a study of shared T cell receptors in the human thymus. Profiling relied on immunoSEQ multiplex PCR, and the TCRdb table lists in-frame clones only, not all of them. The table lists 500,000 to 550,000 clones, 75% to 85% of them singletons. Another study also made use of these data, one on human thymus T cells.

The specimen was thymocytes. These receptors originate from a boy younger than two with a congenital heart defect.

This clone was seen more than once but under ten times. In DNA form, the CDR3 reads TGTGCCACCAGCAGAAGCGGGACTAGCGCCTCCTACAATGAGCAGTTCTTC. It specifies CATSRSGTSASYNEQFF. This chain connects TRBV15 to TRBJ2-1; 10 bases agree with TRBD2. J was trimmed by 0 bases and V by 2 bases; bases with no gene match: 4. Per the germline V gene, CDR1 is LNHNV and CDR2 is YYDKDF (reference sequence). CDR3 length: 17 residues. The full variable domain, with the rest looked up from reference TRBV15 and TRBJ2-1, is DAMVIQNPRYQVTQFGKPVTLSCSQTLNHNVMYWYQQKSSQAPKLLFHYYDKDFNNEADTPDNFQSRRPNTSFCFLDIRSPGLGDTAMYLCATSRSGTSASYNEQFFGPGTRLTVL.

This clone has just a few counts. This sequence joins TRBV6-4 and TRBJ2-1, with 9 bases matching TRBD2. V shed 6 bases, J shed 7 bases, and the junction held 10 bases outside the gene matches. CDR1 is MRHNA, CDR2 SNTAGT, per germline. CDR3 size: 15 residues. For the CDR3, the DNA is TGTGCCAGCAGCTATAGCGGGAGTTCGGGGAATGAGCAGTTCTTC. This codes for CASSYSGSSGNEQFF.

This rearrangement joins TRBV6-5 to TRBJ2-7; 8 bases are shared with TRBD1. The V gene end was trimmed by 0 bases and the J gene end by 1 base; junction bases not matched to a gene: 2. The CDR3 covers 15 residues. The germline V gene has CDR1 MNHEY and CDR2 SVGAGI. CDR3 protein: CASSYSRDRSYEQYF. The CDR3 region has the DNA TGTGCCAGCAGTTACTCGAGGGACAGGTCCTACGAGCAGTACTTC.

The chain recombines TRBV19 with TRBJ1-1; 8 nucleotides agree with TRBD1. With V trimmed by 6 bases and J by 1 base, 4 bases remained unmatched. The CDR3 sequence is 14 residues long. CDR1 LNHDA and CDR2 SQIVND come from the germline V gene (reference sequence). Here the CDR3 reads CASRSTGANTEAFF. CDR3 bases: TGTGCCAGTAGGTCGACAGGGGCGAACACTGAAGCTTTCTTT.

The chain uses TRBV2 and TRBJ2-1; TRBD2 matches 10 bases. CDR1 SNHLY and CDR2 FYNNEI come from the germline V gene. The CDR3 spans 16 residues. After removal of 4 bases from V and 3 bases from J, the junction contained 6 bases not matched to a gene. CDR3 residues: CASSGHSGRNYNEQFF. The CDR3 nucleotides read TGTGCCAGCAGTGGTCATAGCGGGAGGAACTACAATGAGCAGTTCTTC.

This sequence joins TRBV6-5 and TRBJ1-2; D possibly corresponds to TRBD1 (6 bases). CDR3 length equals 14 residues. The V gene lost 2 bases and the J gene lost 8 bases, with 15 bases spanning the gap. Germline V gene lookup returns CDR1 MNHEY and CDR2 SVGAGI. The CDR3 loop reads CASSYTGTRAGYTF. CDR3 in DNA: TGTGCCAGCAGTTACACCGGGACACGGGCCGGCTACACCTTC.

The V and J genes are TRBV6-1 and TRBJ2-1; 7 bases agree with TRBD2. V trimming: 3 bases; J trimming: 6 bases; junction bases outside the gene matches: 8. The CDR3 loop spans 15 amino acids. CDR1 MNHNS and CDR2 SASEGT come from the germline V gene. CDR3 protein: CASSDPGGPPNEQFF. The CDR3 DNA follows: TGTGCCAGCAGTGACCCGGGAGGCCCTCCCAATGAGCAGTTCTTC.

The rearrangement joins TRBV6-1 to TRBJ1-2; tentatively, D is TRBD1 (5 bases). The CDR3 loop spans 14 amino acids. Germline CDR1 is MNHNS and CDR2 is SASEGT. V lost 5 bases and J lost 6, with 16 bases in between. In nucleotides, the CDR3 is TGTGCCAGCAGTACCCCGCGGGGGGAAGATGGCTACACCTTC. Its protein product is CASSTPRGEDGYTF.

The chain links TRBV5-6 to TRBJ1-1, with D uncertain. The CDR3 runs to 14 residues. Germline V CDR1 and CDR2: SGHDT, YYEEEE. The V end lost 5 bases, the J end lost 3 bases, and 14 bases lay between the germline ends. The CDR3 is CASSAGKRDTEAFF. CDR3 sequence (DNA): TGTGCCAGCAGTGCCGGGAAAAGGGACACTGAAGCTTTCTTT.

The J gene is TRBJ2-7, the V gene TRBV28; 7 positions agree with TRBD1. V gave up 6 bases and J gave up 5 bases; unmatched junction bases: 4. This CDR3 spans 12 amino acids. Germline CDR1 and CDR2: MDHEN and SYDVKM. CDR3 residues: CASRAQGDEQYF. DNA of the CDR3: TGTGCCAGCAGAGCGCAGGGGGACGAGCAGTACTTC.

V is TRBV14 and J is TRBJ1-4, with D possibly being TRBD1 (5 bases). The CDR3 consists of 15 residues. V lost 7 bases and J 0 bases, leaving 12 bases between the germline ends. The germline gives CDR1 SGHDN, CDR2 FVKESK. The CDR3 loop reads CASNQGGATNEKLFF. CDR3 nucleotides: TGTGCCAGCAATCAGGGTGGGGCAACTAATGAAAAACTGTTTTTT. Using reference TRBV14 and TRBJ1-4 for the parts outside the CDR3, the full variable domain is EAGVTQFPSHSVIEKGQTVTLRCDPISGHDNLYWYRRVMGKEIKFLLHFVKESKQDESGMPNNRFLAERTGGTYSTLKVQPAELEDSGVYFCASNQGGATNEKLFFGSGTQLSVL.

The chain carries TRBV2 and TRBJ2-1, with D possibly being TRBD2 (6 bases). The CDR3 is 15 residues long. Trimming left V 5 bases short and J 2 bases short, with 13 bases between. CDR1 and CDR2 from the germline V gene are SNHLY and FYNNEI. The CDR3 sequence is CASSPRRGPYNEQFF. The DNA for the CDR3 is TGTGCCAGCAGTCCTCGGCGGGGACCCTACAATGAGCAGTTCTTC.

The chain employs TRBV7-2 and TRBJ2-3; D is uncertain. Looked up from germline, CDR1 is SGHTA and CDR2 is FQGNSA. V dropped 6 bases and J dropped 2 bases, with 6 bases sitting between them. CDR3 length: 12 amino acids. The CDR3 sequence: CASSNNTDTQYF. In DNA form, the CDR3 reads TGTGCCAGCAGTAACAACACAGATACGCAGTATTTT.

This clone showed up just once. The chain carries TRBV11-2 and TRBJ1-5, with a tentative D call TRBD1 (5 bases). The CDR3 extends over 15 amino acids. CDR1 SGHAT and CDR2 FQNNGV come from the germline V gene. V shed 2 bases and J shed 1 base, with 9 bases lying between them. The CDR3 coding sequence is TGTGCCAGCAGCTTATCGGGGGTGAGCAATCAGCCCCAGCATTTT. This codes for CASSLSGVSNQPQHF.

V and J are TRBV4-1 and TRBJ2-3; 7 bases map to TRBD2. Germline values: CDR1 MGHRA, CDR2 YSYEKL. Trimming removed 1 base from V and 1 base from J; junction bases left unmatched: 5. This CDR3 has 16 residues. CDR3 in amino acids: CASSQGPGGGTDTQYF. The CDR3 bases are TGCGCCAGCAGCCAAGGACCGGGAGGCGGCACAGATACGCAGTATTTT.

The chain carries TRBV29-1 and TRBJ1-5, with D perhaps TRBD1 (5 bases). This CDR3 spans 12 amino acids. Germline V gene data show CDR1 as SQVTM and CDR2 as ANQGSEA. Trimming cost V 4 bases and J 5 bases, with 9 bases left between them. CDR3 DNA sequence: TGCAGCGTTGGGGGGGTGGATCAGCCCCAGCATTTT. This encodes CSVGGVDQPQHF.

This clone was recorded a few times. This chain uses TRBV16 with TRBJ1-3, with a tentative D call TRBD1 (6 bases). The CDR3 loop spans 17 amino acids. Germline-derived CDR1 and CDR2 are KGHSY and FQNENV. Trimming left V 0 bases short and J 2 bases short, with 14 bases between. The CDR3 protein is CASSQSGDIRTGNTIYF. CDR3 in DNA: TGTGCCAGCAGCCAATCTGGGGACATCAGGACTGGAAACACCATATATTTT.

This sequence joins TRBV15 and TRBJ2-1; 9 bases are shared with TRBD2. The length of the CDR3 is 14 residues. The trim removed 11 bases at V and 8 bases at J, leaving 13 bases unmatched. Germline CDR1 is LNHNV and CDR2 is YYDKDF (reference sequence). The CDR3 loop reads CAPQGGRALDEQFF. CDR3 DNA: TGTGCCCCCCAGGGCGGGAGGGCCCTCGATGAGCAGTTCTTC.

The chain uses TRBV7-6 and TRBJ2-7; 7 bases fit TRBD1. CDR1 and CDR2 from the germline V gene are SGHVS and FNYEAQ. CDR3 size: 15 residues. Trimming took 2 bases from V and 3 from J; bases not matched to a gene: 7. CDR3 DNA sequence: TGTGCCAGCAGCTTACACCGACAGGGCAGCTACGAGCAGTACTTC. This sequence encodes CASSLHRQGSYEQYF.

This chain connects TRBV29-1 to TRBJ1-1; TRBD1 might be the D (5 bases). Trimming removed 6 bases at V and 1 base at J, with 12 bases between. This CDR3 contains 13 residues. The germline CDR1 and CDR2 sequences are SQVTM and ANQGSEA. DNA for the CDR3: TGCAGCGTCGACGCTACAGGGAACACTGAAGCTTTCTTT. Translating it yields CSVDATGNTEAFF. Full variable domain (remainder filled in from reference TRBV29-1 and TRBJ1-1): SAVISQKPSRDICQRGTSLTIQCQVDSQVTMMFWYRQQPGQSLTLIATANQGSEATYESGFVIDKFPISRPNLTFSTLTVSNMSPEDSSIYLCSVDATGNTEAFFGQGTRLTVV.

This clone was found once. J is TRBJ2-3 and V is TRBV7-9; 7 bases align to TRBD2. Germline trimming cut 5 bases from V and 5 bases from J; bases unmatched to any gene: 13. The CDR3 runs to 16 residues. Germline V gene sequence: CDR1 SEHNR, CDR2 FQNEAQ (reference sequence). The chain's CDR3 is CASSPRNGRPRDTQYF. CDR3 nucleotides: TGTGCCAGCAGCCCCCGTAACGGGAGGCCTAGAGATACGCAGTATTTT.

V usage is TRBV27 and J usage is TRBJ1-4, with D possibly TRBD1 on 5 matching bases. The V gene's germline CDR1 is MNHEY and CDR2 SMNVEV (reference sequence). The length of the CDR3 is 11 residues. Trimming took 8 bases from V and 11 from J, leaving 12 bases between them. CDR3: CASATKGKLFF. DNA of the CDR3: TGTGCCAGCGCAACAAAGGGGAAACTGTTTTTT.